This record covers a single TCR beta chain. Its antigen is not identified. Additional DNA sequences in this sample encode the identical CDR3. Vbeta (60) and Jbeta (13) primers were used in the PCR. TCRdb's table, derived via immunoSEQ multiplex PCR, lists solely in-frame clones and lacks some. Among 270,000 or so clones listed, 80% to 90% were seen once. Germline V lookup: CDR1 SGHRS, CDR2 YFSETQ. V was pared by 3 bases and J by 3 bases, with 25 bases between. This CDR3 comprises 18 residues. This sample is drawn from a study of cytomegalovirus exposure and HLA in healthy donors. Study-level results: Approximately 160 TCR beta chains were listed as cytomegalovirus-associated. Earlier analysis found most TCR beta V segments productive about 87% or about 30% of the time. High sensitivity and specificity were reportedly achieved when the classifier diagnosed cytomegalovirus status.

This sequence joins TRBV5-1 and TRBJ2-7, with a weak D call TRBD2 (6 bases). This sequence originates from a man aged 35 to 55 in good health and CMV-seropositive. The sample consisted of PBMCs. Here the CDR3 DNA reads TGCGCCAGCAGCTCCCTCCCGCTATCGGTAGCGGAGGTCTACGAGCAGTACTTC. Its translation is CASSSLPLSVAEVYEQYF.